The 10 T cell receptor beta chains given below trace back to one sample, sequenced in a study of T cells in localized non-small cell lung cancer. Assay used: immunoSEQ multiplex PCR; TCRdb lists only in-frame clones, some missing. The sample records approximately 64,000 clones, roughly nine tenths being singletons. The starting material was peripheral blood, obtained before any cancer treatment. These receptors all come from a woman aged 35-70 years with stage I lung adenocarcinoma.

The rearrangement uses TRBV2 and TRBJ1-4; D remains unclear. CDR3 length: 15 residues. Per germline, CDR1 SNHLY and CDR2 FYNNEI. V was cut by 4 bases and J by 5 bases, with 14 bases left in between. The CDR3 reads CASSGSSGINEKLFF. CDR3 sequence (DNA): TGTGCCAGCAGTGGGTCTAGCGGAATAAATGAAAAACTGTTTTTT.

J is TRBJ2-1 and V is TRBV28; D is unclear. The CDR3 extends over 11 amino acids. Per germline, CDR1 MDHEN and CDR2 SYDVKM. V shed 2 bases and J shed 12 bases, with 8 bases lying between them. In nucleotides, the CDR3 is TGTGCCAGCAGTTTACGACGTGGGCAGTTCTTC. Its protein is CASSLRRGQFF.

The rearrangement links TRBV19 to TRBJ2-5; 14 bases are a match to TRBD2. V lost 2 bases and J lost 5; bases outside the gene matches: 13. The CDR3 has 19 amino acids. Germline V lookup: CDR1 LNHDA, CDR2 SQIVND (reference sequence). CDR3 region: CASSIRGTSGSSSRETQYF. In nucleotides, the CDR3 is TGTGCCAGTAGTATACGGGGGACTAGCGGGAGTAGCTCACGGGAGACCCAGTACTTC. The complete variable domain, with remaining parts taken from reference TRBV19 and TRBJ2-5, reads DGGITQSPKYLFRKEGQNVTLSCEQNLNHDAMYWYRQDPGQGLRLIYYSQIVNDFQKGDIAEGYSVSREKKESFPLTVTSAQKNPTAFYLCASSIRGTSGSSSRETQYFGPGTRLLVL.

In its sample, this clone was seen a few times. This chain connects TRBV6-5 to TRBJ2-1; the D gene could be TRBD1 or TRBD2 (5 bases each). CDR1 and CDR2 from the germline V gene are MNHEY and SVGAGI. This CDR3 comprises 13 residues. With 6 bases removed from V and 5 bases from J, the gap between germline ends came to 11 bases. DNA for the CDR3: TGTGCCAGCAGCAGGGACGGACACAATGAGCAGTTCTTC. It yields the protein CASSRDGHNEQFF.

This chain uses TRBV6-5 with TRBJ1-4; the D is unclear. Trimming shortened V by 1 base and J by 5 bases, and 11 bases separated the two germline ends. The germline gives CDR1 MNHEY, CDR2 SVGAGI. CDR3 size: 15 residues. The CDR3 coding sequence is TGTGCCAGCAGTTACTTGTCGGGAGGGAATGAAAAACTGTTTTTT. This sequence encodes CASSYLSGGNEKLFF.

The chain recombines TRBV5-1 with TRBJ2-7; D is possibly TRBD2 (6 bases). From germline, CDR1 is SGHRS and CDR2 YFSETQ. CDR3 length: 15 amino acids. The V end lost 0 bases, the J end lost 4 bases, and 14 bases lay between the germline ends. DNA for the CDR3: TGCGCCAGCAGCTTGGGGGGGACTTATCAGTACGAGCAGTACTTC. Its protein is CASSLGGTYQYEQYF.

CDR3 nucleotide sequence: TGTGCCAGCAGTTTATTCCTGGGGGCGGAAGAGACCCAGTACTTC. Translated: CASSLFLGAEETQYF. This sequence joins TRBV27 and TRBJ2-5; tentative D call: TRBD1 (6 bases). Trimming stripped 1 base from V and 3 bases from J, with 12 bases between. Germline V gives CDR1 MNHEY, CDR2 SMNVEV (reference sequence). The CDR3 extends over 15 amino acids.

For this clone: Distinct nucleotide sequences in the sample also encode this CDR3. The genes are TRBV5-1 and TRBJ2-5; TRBD2 aligns across 7 bases. The CDR3 spans 13 residues. The junction had 9 bases not matched to a gene; V was cut back by 3 bases and J by 10 bases. CDR1 SGHRS and CDR2 YFSETQ come from the germline V gene. The CDR3 here is CASSSNRGEGQYF. For the CDR3, the DNA is TGCGCCAGCAGCTCGAACCGGGGGGAGGGCCAGTACTTC. Using reference TRBV5-1 and TRBJ2-5 for the parts outside the CDR3, the full variable domain is KAGVTQTPRYLIKTRGQQVTLSCSPISGHRSVSWYQQTPGQGLQFLFEYFSETQRNKGNFPGRFSGRQFSNSRSEMNVSTLELGDSALYLCASSSNRGEGQYFGPGTRLLVL.

This chain links TRBV5-6 with TRBJ2-7, with D possibly being TRBD1 (5 bases). The CDR3 loop spans 13 amino acids. CDR1 SGHDT and CDR2 YYEEEE come from the germline V gene. Trimming took off 3 bases at V and 0 bases at J, with 7 bases between the two ends. The CDR3 here is CASSWTFSYEQYF. The CDR3 coding sequence is TGTGCCAGCAGCTGGACATTCTCCTACGAGCAGTACTTC.

The genes are TRBV19 and TRBJ2-5, with D possibly TRBD2 on 6 matching bases. CDR1 is LNHDA and CDR2 is SQIVND in the germline V gene (reference sequence). The CDR3 is 14 residues long. Trimming removed 5 bases at V and 6 bases at J, with 16 bases between. The CDR3 loop reads CASSAGRNSQTQYF. The CDR3 DNA reads TGTGCCAGTAGTGCAGGGAGGAATAGCCAGACCCAGTACTTC.